This TCR beta chain came from a study of T-cell memory formation after mild COVID-19. Study-wide background: TCR clusters showed largely donor specificity. Notes on the study in general: CM and EM subsets held most contracting CD4+ clones; EMRA held CD8+ ones.

A remark on this clonotype: Its antigen remains unidentified.

TCR alpha and TCR beta cDNA libraries carrying sample barcodes and UMIs came from 5'RACE with constant-segment primers. One entry per CDR3 protein, called by TCRdb with MiXCR from the 5' RACE reads. Among around 320,000 distinct CDR3 sequences, 15% to 20% were seen once, and the ten largest hold more than 20%. Germline loops: CDR1 LNHDA, CDR2 SQIVND (reference sequence). Trimming pared 4 bases from V and 0 bases from J, leaving 9 bases between. The CDR3 is made up of 15 amino acids. This clonotype originated in a man between 18 and 29 years old who had mild COVID-19 (a few samples of this study predate the infection). Cell type and time point are not known. The rearrangement uses TRBV19 and TRBJ1-4; no reliable D call. Sequencing was done on a sample of PBMCs or a T cell subset sorted from them (not recorded which). The CDR3 DNA is TGTGCCAGTAGTAAGCCAGTTGCAACTAATGAAAAACTGTTTTTT. Translating it yields CASSKPVATNEKLFF.